These 19 T cell receptor beta chains were all obtained from the same sample, sequenced in a study of beta chain features in type 1 diabetes (dated by TCRdb to the late 2010s). Library preparation used the immunoSEQ multiplex PCR assay. The entire isolated RNA was reverse transcribed using the High Capacity cDNA Reverse Transcription Kit, and thus expressed TCRB transcripts were sequenced. As stored in TCRdb, this immuneACCESS dataset retains in-frame rearrangements with V and J assigned. A fraction of the clones does not appear; measured against another copy, unresolved V genes explain less than half of the discrepancy, and the remainder lacks a known reason. The sample has fewer than 500,000 clones on record, over 11% of them singletons. Around 0.035% of the sample is in the top ten clones. The specimen was naive CD4+ T cells from blood. The label giving this sample's cell subset or site can be read as: true naive CD4+ T cells. The receptors were sampled from a man aged 30-40 years in good health.

This clone has only a few counts. The chain joins TRBV13 to TRBJ2-2; TRBD2 might be the D (7 bases). Per the germline V gene, CDR1 is PRHDT and CDR2 is FYEKMQ (reference sequence). The CDR3 sequence is 16 residues long. The V end lost 5 bases, the J end lost 2 bases, and 15 bases lay between the germline ends. This CDR3 is CASSPSWGGNTGELFF. The CDR3 region has the DNA TGTGCCAGCAGCCCATCGTGGGGGGGCAACACCGGGGAGCTGTTTTTT.

V gene TRBV7-8 combines with J gene TRBJ2-3, with D maybe TRBD2 (6 bases). The CDR3 runs 12 residues. Trimming took 3 bases from V and 6 from J, leaving 7 bases between them. Germline assignment: CDR1 SGHVS and CDR2 FQNEAQ. The CDR3 sequence is CASSLSGDTQYF. CDR3 in DNA: TGTGCCAGCAGCTTGAGCGGGGATACGCAGTATTTT.

This clone has more than one count but fewer than ten. The chain couples TRBV27 to TRBJ2-2; D is perhaps TRBD1 or TRBD2 (6 bases each). Germline assignment: CDR1 MNHEY and CDR2 SMNVEV (reference sequence). Trimming pared 2 bases from V and 4 bases from J, leaving 11 bases between. The CDR3 consists of 15 residues. In DNA form, the CDR3 reads TGTGCCAGCAGTTTAGCAGGGGAGGTCACCGGGGAGCTGTTTTTT. This encodes CASSLAGEVTGELFF.

This chain joins TRBV30 and TRBJ1-3; D unclear. Germline CDR1 and CDR2: GTSNPN and SVGIG (reference sequence). The CDR3 consists of 14 residues. The germline V and J ends were trimmed by 0 bases and 1 base, with 7 bases remaining between them. In DNA, the CDR3 is TGTGCCTGGAGTGTGTTGACATCTGGAAACACCATATATTTT. Amino acid sequence: CAWSVLTSGNTIYF.

This clone was seen a few times. Because the CDR3's place on the DNA is in doubt, the DNA is left out and the CDR3 is given as listed by TCRdb. The chain has TRBV29-1 and TRBJ2-7; no check of the table's D call, TRBD2, against the DNA was made. The CDR3 adds up to 15 amino acids, both ends counted. Germline-derived CDR1 and CDR2 are SQVTM and ANQGSEA. CDR3 loop: CSVDPKQVAAGAVYV.

This clone was found a few times. The chain employs TRBV30 and TRBJ2-3; possibly TRBD1 for D (6 bases). The CDR3 has 13 residues. Germline values: CDR1 GTSNPN, CDR2 SVGIG (reference sequence). The V end was cut by 4 bases, the J end by 1 base, with 9 bases between. CDR3: CAWKAGGTDTQYF. CDR3 sequence (DNA): TGTGCCTGGAAGGCAGGGGGCACAGATACGCAGTATTTT.

This rearrangement joins TRBV5-6 to TRBJ1-1; TRBD1 might be the D (5 bases). CDR1 and CDR2 (germline): SGHDT, YYEEEE. The CDR3 extends over 12 amino acids. V lost 3 bases to trimming and J lost 9 bases, with 12 bases between them. Written as DNA, the CDR3 is TGTGCCAGCAGCTCGATAGACAGTAAAGCTTTCTTT. This codes for CASSSIDSKAFF. Full variable domain (remainder filled in from reference TRBV5-6 and TRBJ1-1): DAGVTQSPTHLIKTRGQQVTLRCSPKSGHDTVSWYQQALGQGPQFIFQYYEEEERQRGNFPDRFSGHQFPNYSSELNVNALLLGDSALYLCASSSIDSKAFFGQGTRLTVV.

The chain links TRBV27 to TRBJ1-2, with a weak D call TRBD1 (6 bases). Germline values: CDR1 MNHEY, CDR2 SMNVEV (reference sequence). The CDR3 is made up of 14 amino acids. Trimming shortened V by 6 bases and J by 6 bases, and 17 bases separated the two germline ends. As DNA, the CDR3 is TGTGCCAGCAGAAAACAGGGACTAGCGGATGGCTACACCTTC. Translation gives CASRKQGLADGYTF.

This clone was seen only a few times. The same CDR3 is also encoded by other DNA sequences in this sample. This sequence joins TRBV5-4 and TRBJ1-1, with D unresolved. V was pared by 4 bases and J by 2 bases, with 3 bases between. The CDR3 loop spans 11 amino acids. The germline gives CDR1 SGHNT, CDR2 YYREEE (reference sequence). The CDR3 is CASSRNTEAFF. The CDR3 DNA reads as TGTGCCAGCAGCCGTAACACTGAAGCTTTCTTT. Using reference TRBV5-4 and TRBJ1-1 for the parts outside the CDR3, the full variable domain is ETGVTQSPTHLIKTRGQQVTLRCSSQSGHNTVSWYQQALGQGPQFIFQYYREEENGRGNFPPRFSGLQFPNYSSELNVNALELDDSALYLCASSRNTEAFFGQGTRLTVV.

This chain links TRBV5-4 with TRBJ2-1; D may be TRBD2 (5 bases). Deletions cut 3 bases from V and 8 bases from J, with 18 bases between. CDR3 size: 15 residues. The germline V gene has CDR1 SGHNT and CDR2 YYREEE (reference sequence). The CDR3 sequence: CASSSGRGPSDEQFF. The CDR3 nucleotides read TGTGCCAGCAGCTCCGGTAGAGGGCCCAGCGATGAGCAGTTCTTC.

This clone came up many times. The chain combines TRBV10-3 with TRBJ2-7; a possible D gene is TRBD1 (5 bases). This CDR3 comprises 13 residues. The germline V gene encodes CDR1 ENHRY and CDR2 SYGVKD. V dropped 6 bases and J dropped 0 bases, with 9 bases sitting between them. The CDR3 DNA reads as TGTGCCATCAGGCTGGACAACTCCTACGAGCAGTACTTC. Its protein product is CAIRLDNSYEQYF.

This clone was recorded a few times. The chain has TRBV20-1 and TRBJ2-1; D is unresolved. This CDR3 is built from 10 residues. The V end was cut by 7 bases, the J end by 12 bases, with 13 bases between. In germline, CDR1 is DFQATT, CDR2 SNEGSKA (reference sequence). The CDR3 DNA reads TGCAGTGTAGGCGCCCAGGCGCAGTTCTTC. Translating gives CSVGAQAQFF.

This clone was seen only a few times. The chain uses TRBV4-1 and TRBJ2-1, with 9 bases that match TRBD2. V lost 6 bases and J lost 2; bases outside the gene matches: 8. Germline V gives CDR1 MGHRA, CDR2 YSYEKL. The CDR3 has 16 amino acids. The CDR3 sequence is CASRLAGDLTYNEQFF. CDR3 in DNA: TGCGCCAGCAGATTAGCGGGGGACCTTACCTACAATGAGCAGTTCTTC.

The V gene is TRBV25-1, the J gene TRBJ2-1, with TRBD1 as a possible D gene (5 bases). Germline-derived CDR1 and CDR2 are MGHDK and SYGVNS. Trimming stripped 4 bases from V and 3 bases from J, with 7 bases between. The CDR3 covers 13 residues. The CDR3 reads CASSGQGYNEQFF. CDR3 in DNA: TGTGCCAGCAGTGGGCAGGGCTACAATGAGCAGTTCTTC.

This clone was observed a few times. The rearrangement links TRBV30 to TRBJ1-2; the D gene is possibly TRBD1 (5 bases). CDR1 is GTSNPN and CDR2 is SVGIG in the germline V gene (reference sequence). CDR3 length equals 15 residues. The V gene lost 3 bases and the J gene lost 0 bases, with 14 bases spanning the gap. The CDR3 DNA reads TGTGCCTGGAGGAGCACAGGAGCCTCTAACTATGGCTACACCTTC. The encoded protein is CAWRSTGASNYGYTF.

In its sample, this clone was seen a few times. J is TRBJ2-1 and V is TRBV30; tentative D call: TRBD2 (5 bases). CDR3 size: 13 residues. In germline, CDR1 is GTSNPN, CDR2 SVGIG (reference sequence). V was cut by 0 bases and J by 7 bases, with 10 bases left in between. The CDR3: CAWSVTRDNEQFF. Here the CDR3 DNA reads TGTGCCTGGAGTGTAACCCGGGATAATGAGCAGTTCTTC.

This rearrangement joins TRBV29-1 to TRBJ2-3; 10 bases are shared with TRBD2. The CDR3 contains 15 residues. Per the germline V gene, CDR1 is SQVTM and CDR2 is ANQGSEA. Trimming cost V 4 bases and J 4 bases; bases outside gene matches: 8. This CDR3 reads CSVVPAGGPSDTQYF. DNA for the CDR3: TGCAGCGTTGTTCCAGCGGGAGGGCCATCAGATACGCAGTATTTT.

This clone appeared a few times. The rearrangement uses TRBV7-2 and TRBJ2-5; 9 nucleotides match TRBD1. Trimming at V came to 4 bases and at J to 2 bases, leaving 5 bases not matched to a gene. The CDR3 spans 15 residues. Germline values: CDR1 SGHTA, CDR2 FQGNSA. The DNA of the CDR3 is TGTGCCAGCAGCTACGACAGGGGGGGGCAAGAGACCCAGTACTTC. Translating it yields CASSYDRGGQETQYF.

V and J are TRBV9 and TRBJ2-3; D is ambiguous. The V gene lost 6 bases and the J gene lost 2 bases, with 7 bases spanning the gap. The germline V gene has CDR1 SGDLS and CDR2 YYNGEE. The CDR3 is 12 amino acids. DNA of the CDR3: TGTGCCAGCAAGGGTAACACAGATACGCAGTATTTT. This sequence encodes CASKGNTDTQYF.